Sequencing of this TCR beta chain was carried out in a study of Tregs in tolerant kidney transplant recipients. General study findings and limits: Antigen-driven expansion was suggested because donor-specific Tregs expanded more than all Tregs in tolerant patients.

Produced via immunoSEQ multiplex PCR; TCRdb's table is partial and in-frame only. This sample yields 60,000 to 65,000 clones, of which 95% to 98% are seen a single time; 0.34% belongs to the top ten. Thawed PBMCs were FACS-sorted into unstimulated CD4+CD25+CD127- regulatory T cells, CD4+CD25- non-regulatory cells, CD4 and CD8 cells. Thawed PBMCs were rested overnight at 37°C with 200 to 250 IU/ml IL-2 before regulatory T cell sorting. Germline values: CDR1 MNHEY, CDR2 SMNVEV (reference sequence). Trimming left V 9 bases short and J 4 bases short, with 14 bases between. The CDR3 consists of 13 residues. As to this clone: Its antigen is undetermined.

Sequenced material: Tregs from blood, taken before the transplant. The rearrangement uses TRBV27 and TRBJ2-3; no clear D. The receptor was derived from a human donor who received a combined kidney and bone marrow transplant. The DNA for the CDR3 is TGTGCCAGTCGAATGTCGGGTGCAGATACGCAGTATTTT. This gives the protein CASRMSGADTQYF.